The 32 T cell receptor beta chains reported below all come from one sample, sequenced in a study of graft-versus-host responses after intestinal transplantation. TCRdb keeps only in-frame clones here, not all; method: immunoSEQ multiplex PCR. The data hold 95,000 to 150,000 clones, with about 95% observed a single time. For these TCRs, the target antigens are not known. The sequencing used unstimulated CD8+ T cells sorted from spleen or lymph node cells, collected before intestinal transplant. These receptors all stem from a human donor who received an intestinal transplant.

This clone appeared a few times. The J gene is TRBJ2-1, the V gene TRBV19, with D unclear. Per germline, CDR1 LNHDA and CDR2 SQIVND (reference sequence). This CDR3 has 12 residues. V lost 2 bases to trimming and J lost 3 bases, with 2 bases between them. Written as DNA, the CDR3 is TGTGCCAGTAGTATAAGCTACAATGAGCAGTTCTTC. Encoded protein: CASSISYNEQFF.

The V call is TRBV29-1, the J call TRBJ2-7; D perhaps matches TRBD1 (5 bases). V shed 2 bases and J shed 6 bases, with 20 bases lying between them. The CDR3 is 15 residues long. The V gene's germline CDR1 is SQVTM and CDR2 ANQGSEA. The CDR3 bases are TGCAGCGTTGAAACCCAGGGCGGTTTCCAGGCCGAGCAGTACTTC. Translating gives CSVETQGGFQAEQYF.

The rearrangement links TRBV6-5 to TRBJ2-1; a weak D match, TRBD2 (6 bases). From germline, CDR1 is MNHEY and CDR2 SVGAGI. The V end was cut by 5 bases, the J end by 2 bases, with 10 bases between. CDR3 length: 14 amino acids. CDR3 nucleotide sequence: TGTGCCAGCAGTAAAGCGGGTGCCTACAATGAGCAGTTCTTC. Translated: CASSKAGAYNEQFF.

J is TRBJ1-4 and V is TRBV6-6; D remains ambiguous. The CDR3 sequence is 14 residues long. Germline CDR1 reads MNHNY; CDR2 reads SVGAGI (reference sequence). Trimming pared 6 bases from V and 5 bases from J, leaving 13 bases between. CDR3 coding DNA: TGTGCCAGCAGACACCGGGTCTTCAATGAAAAACTGTTTTTT. Translating it yields CASRHRVFNEKLFF.

V gene TRBV4-1 combines with J gene TRBJ1-5, with D uncertain. There are 14 residues in the CDR3. Trimming left V 2 bases short and J 0 bases short, with 5 bases between. Germline V gene sequence: CDR1 MGHRA, CDR2 YSYEKL. CDR3 sequence reads: CASSQYYSNQPQHF. CDR3 in DNA: TGCGCCAGCAGCCAATACTATAGCAATCAGCCCCAGCATTTT.

The V and J genes are TRBV27 and TRBJ2-7; D call uncertain. Germline CDR1 reads MNHEY; CDR2 reads SMNVEV (reference sequence). Trimming stripped 2 bases from V and 5 bases from J, with 16 bases between. CDR3 length: 15 amino acids. In DNA, the CDR3 is TGTGCCAGCAGTTTAACCTTGTATACTACGGACGAGCAGTACTTC. The encoded protein is CASSLTLYTTDEQYF.

In the case of this clone: At the DNA level, this CDR3 is encoded by other sequences in the same sample as well. The chain recombines TRBV27 with TRBJ2-7, with 8 bases fitting TRBD1. The CDR3 is 13 residues long. Germline trimming cut 2 bases from V and 6 bases from J; bases unmatched to any gene: 3. Germline lookup yields CDR1 MNHEY and CDR2 SMNVEV (reference sequence). The CDR3: CASSLQGAREQYF. CDR3 coding DNA: TGTGCCAGCAGTTTACAGGGGGCACGCGAGCAGTACTTC.

This chain uses TRBV11-2 with TRBJ2-7; no clear D gene. The germline V gene has CDR1 SGHAT and CDR2 FQNNGV. V was cut by 3 bases and J by 2 bases, with 8 bases left in between. The CDR3 sequence is 13 residues long. CDR3: CASSLGITYEQYF. In DNA form, the CDR3 reads TGTGCCAGCAGCTTGGGGATTACCTACGAGCAGTACTTC.

The rearrangement uses TRBV7-3 and TRBJ2-7; maybe TRBD2 (6 bases). The CDR3 length is 14 residues. CDR1 and CDR2 (germline): SGHTA, FQGTGA. Trimming shortened V by 2 bases and J by 5 bases, and 13 bases separated the two germline ends. Here the CDR3 DNA reads TGTGCCAGCAGCTTAGCCGGAGGGAGGAACGAGCAGTACTTC. Translation gives CASSLAGGRNEQYF.

This chain joins TRBV7-9 and TRBJ2-7; unclear D gene. Trimming took 2 bases from V and 4 from J, leaving 21 bases between them. CDR1 and CDR2 from the germline V gene are SEHNR and FQNEAQ (reference sequence). This CDR3 is 17 amino acids long. The CDR3 bases are TGTGCCAGCAGCTTATCACCCTCTCATCTCACGGGTTACGAGCAGTACTTC. This codes for CASSLSPSHLTGYEQYF.

The rearrangement joins TRBV7-9 to TRBJ1-2; D is possibly TRBD1 (5 bases). V lost 2 bases to trimming and J lost 3 bases, with 19 bases between them. CDR1 and CDR2 (germline): SEHNR, FQNEAQ (reference sequence). This CDR3 is built from 17 residues. CDR3 amino acids: CASSLRRQGPFDYGYTF. The CDR3 coding sequence is TGTGCCAGCAGCTTAAGGCGCCAGGGCCCCTTTGACTATGGCTACACCTTC.

V gene TRBV13 combines with J gene TRBJ1-2; the D gene is possibly TRBD1 (6 bases). Trimming pared 1 base from V and 6 bases from J, leaving 21 bases between. The germline gives CDR1 PRHDT, CDR2 FYEKMQ (reference sequence). The CDR3 length is 17 residues. CDR3 amino acids: CASSLEQGGNHGHGYTF. The CDR3, as DNA: TGTGCCAGCAGCTTAGAGCAAGGGGGAAATCACGGCCATGGCTACACCTTC.

The J gene is TRBJ2-2, the V gene TRBV4-1, with D uncertain. Deletions cut 1 base from V and 5 bases from J, with 11 bases between. Germline V CDR1 and CDR2: MGHRA, YSYEKL. The CDR3 has 15 amino acids. The CDR3 DNA follows: TGCGCCAGCAGCCAAGGGCTCGAGTTTACCGGGGAGCTGTTTTTT. This gives the protein CASSQGLEFTGELFF.

The rearrangement links TRBV28 to TRBJ1-4; TRBD1 matches 9 bases. Trimming cost V 8 bases and J 5 bases; bases outside gene matches: 9. The V gene's germline CDR1 is MDHEN and CDR2 SYDVKM. The CDR3 sequence is 15 residues long. This CDR3 is CASAGTGRKNEKLFF. The CDR3 bases are TGTGCCAGCGCCGGGACAGGGAGGAAAAATGAAAAACTGTTTTTT.

The rearrangement joins TRBV5-6 to TRBJ2-7; 10 bases match TRBD2. This CDR3 has 14 residues. The trim removed 4 bases at V and 2 bases at J, leaving 3 bases unmatched. Per germline, CDR1 SGHDT and CDR2 YYEEEE. CDR3 sequence reads: CASSAGLAAYEQYF. As DNA, the CDR3 is TGTGCCAGCAGCGCTGGACTAGCGGCCTACGAGCAGTACTTC.

The chain has TRBV27 and TRBJ2-1; 7 bases are shared with TRBD1. Germline V gives CDR1 MNHEY, CDR2 SMNVEV (reference sequence). V shed 4 bases and J 8 bases; nucleotides not matched to a gene: 5. The CDR3 contains 13 residues. The CDR3 here is CASSSTGVHEQFF. Written as DNA, the CDR3 is TGTGCCAGCAGTTCCACAGGGGTCCATGAGCAGTTCTTC.

This chain joins TRBV21-1 and TRBJ2-1; TRBD2, the D gene given by the table, was not confirmed from the DNA. TRBV21-1 is classified as a pseudogene. This CDR3 spans 15 amino acids. The CDR3 DNA follows: TGTGCCAGCAGCATTAGCGGGAGGGCCTACAATGAGCAGTTCTTC. This codes for CASSISGRAYNEQFF.

The chain has TRBV4-2 and TRBJ1-3; D remains unclear. This CDR3 has 15 residues. Germline CDR1 is LGHNA and CDR2 is YNFKEQ. Trimming pared 7 bases from V and 0 bases from J, leaving 13 bases between. For the CDR3, the DNA is TGTGCCAGCACCCATATGAGCGGCTCTGGAAACACCATATATTTT. Residues: CASTHMSGSGNTIYF.

J is TRBJ2-7 and V is TRBV5-5, with 10 bases that match TRBD1. CDR3 length: 14 amino acids. The V and J ends lost 5 bases and 0 bases, in that order; junction bases with no gene match: 2. Germline assignment: CDR1 SGHKS and CDR2 YYEKEE (reference sequence). CDR3 DNA sequence: TGTGCCAGCAGTTGGACAGGGGGCTCCTACGAGCAGTACTTC. Protein sequence: CASSWTGGSYEQYF. The full variable domain, its missing parts supplied by reference TRBV5-5 and TRBJ2-7, is DAGVTQSPTHLIKTRGQQVTLRCSPISGHKSVSWYQQVLGQGPQFIFQYYEKEERGRGNFPDRFSARQFPNYSSELNVNALLLGDSALYLCASSWTGGSYEQYFGPGTRLTVT.

The rearrangement links TRBV2 to TRBJ2-1; D gene unclear. CDR1 and CDR2 from the germline V gene are SNHLY and FYNNEI. The CDR3 covers 16 residues. V lost 3 bases to trimming and J lost 0 bases, with 12 bases between them. This CDR3 is CASSEGYSSSYNEQFF. The CDR3, as DNA: TGTGCCAGCAGTGAGGGATACAGCTCCTCCTACAATGAGCAGTTCTTC.

The chain has TRBV9 and TRBJ1-2, with D possibly TRBD1 on 6 matching bases. Looked up from germline, CDR1 is SGDLS and CDR2 is YYNGEE. There are 15 residues in the CDR3. Trimming cost V 1 base and J 4 bases, with 14 bases left between them. The CDR3 protein is CASSVRGGAAYGYTF. The DNA of the CDR3 is TGTGCCAGCAGCGTAAGAGGGGGGGCAGCCTATGGCTACACCTTC. Supplemented by reference TRBV9 and TRBJ1-2, the full variable domain reads DSGVTQTPKHLITATGQRVTLRCSPRSGDLSVYWYQQSLDQGLQFLIQYYNGEERAKGNILERFSAQQFPDLHSELNLSSLELGDSALYFCASSVRGGAAYGYTFGSGTRLTVV.

This rearrangement joins TRBV14 to TRBJ2-7; 12 positions match TRBD2. The germline V gene encodes CDR1 SGHDN and CDR2 FVKESK. Germline trimming cut 4 bases from V and 5 bases from J; bases unmatched to any gene: 3. The CDR3 totals 14 residues. CDR3: CASSPWTSGDEQYF. In nucleotides, the CDR3 is TGTGCCAGCAGCCCATGGACTAGCGGGGACGAGCAGTACTTC.

J is TRBJ1-3 and V is TRBV4-3; 10 positions match TRBD1. The CDR3 is 16 amino acids. Germline CDR1 is LGHNA and CDR2 is YSLEER. Trimming removed 1 base from V and 3 bases from J; junction bases left unmatched: 3. The CDR3 region is CASSQGQGAYGNTIYF. The CDR3 nucleotides read TGCGCCAGCAGCCAAGGACAGGGGGCGTATGGAAACACCATATATTTT.

V gene TRBV6-5 combines with J gene TRBJ2-1; no clear D gene. Germline-derived CDR1 and CDR2 are MNHEY and SVGAGI. This CDR3 is 12 amino acids long. V was cut by 2 bases and J by 14 bases, with 13 bases left in between. CDR3 region: CASSYDRQREFF. The CDR3 DNA follows: TGTGCCAGCAGTTACGACCGACAACGGGAGTTCTTC.

The CDR3 here is CASTGRRSTEAFF. CDR3 DNA: TGTGCCAGCACGGGGCGCCGAAGCACTGAAGCTTTCTTT. This chain connects TRBV27 to TRBJ1-1; D possibly corresponds to TRBD1 (5 bases). The V end lost 7 bases, the J end lost 4 bases, and 13 bases lay between the germline ends. Looked up from germline, CDR1 is MNHEY and CDR2 is SMNVEV (reference sequence). This CDR3 is built from 13 residues.

This clone was seen a single time. The chain recombines TRBV6-1 with TRBJ2-5; D may be TRBD2 (5 bases). The germline gives CDR1 MNHNS, CDR2 SASEGT. The germline V and J ends were trimmed by 4 bases and 1 base, with 13 bases remaining between them. The CDR3 is 15 residues long. CDR3 in DNA: TGTGCCAGCAGTGGCGGGCCAGTCATCCAAGAGACCCAGTACTTC. As protein: CASSGGPVIQETQYF.

The chain combines TRBV27 with TRBJ2-7; D perhaps matches TRBD1 (6 bases). The germline CDR1 and CDR2 sequences are MNHEY and SMNVEV (reference sequence). This CDR3 has 14 residues. The V and J ends lost 3 bases and 2 bases respectively, with 11 bases between them. The DNA of the CDR3 is TGTGCCAGCAGTTTCCTAGGACAGACCTACGAGCAGTACTTC. Protein product: CASSFLGQTYEQYF.

The chain joins TRBV6-1 to TRBJ1-2; no reliable D call. Germline CDR1 MNHNS, CDR2 SASEGT. The CDR3 runs to 15 residues. Trimming took 2 bases from V and 4 from J, leaving 14 bases between them. The DNA for the CDR3 is TGTGCCAGCAGTGAATTGGCACTAGGAACCTATGGCTACACCTTC. Its protein product is CASSELALGTYGYTF.

V usage is TRBV9 and J usage is TRBJ1-1; unclear D gene. With 0 bases removed from V and 2 bases from J, the gap between germline ends came to 5 bases. In germline, CDR1 is SGDLS, CDR2 YYNGEE. CDR3 size: 13 residues. The CDR3 loop reads CASSVVDNTEAFF. The CDR3, as DNA: TGTGCCAGCAGCGTAGTGGACAACACTGAAGCTTTCTTT. Based on the CDR3 plus reference TRBV9 and TRBJ1-1, the full variable domain is DSGVTQTPKHLITATGQRVTLRCSPRSGDLSVYWYQQSLDQGLQFLIQYYNGEERAKGNILERFSAQQFPDLHSELNLSSLELGDSALYFCASSVVDNTEAFFGQGTRLTVV.

With respect to this clone: In the same sample, other DNA sequences code for this CDR3. V usage is TRBV10-3 and J usage is TRBJ1-2; D gene uncertain. The V gene lost 2 bases and the J gene lost 6 bases, with 13 bases spanning the gap. Germline assignment: CDR1 ENHRY and CDR2 SYGVKD. CDR3 length: 14 residues. The CDR3 reads CAISEKGVGDGYTF. The CDR3 nucleotides are TGTGCCATCAGTGAGAAGGGAGTCGGGGATGGCTACACCTTC.

This sequence joins TRBV11-2 and TRBJ2-3, with D unclear. The germline V gene has CDR1 SGHAT and CDR2 FQNNGV. V was trimmed by 3 bases and J by 7 bases, leaving 17 bases between them. The CDR3 is made up of 15 amino acids. CDR3 DNA: TGTGCCAGCAGCTTCCGTGGCAGGACCAGTAATACGCAGTATTTT. Translation gives CASSFRGRTSNTQYF.

V gene TRBV7-8 combines with J gene TRBJ2-7, with D hard to call. Per the germline V gene, CDR1 is SGHVS and CDR2 is FQNEAQ. Deletions cut 4 bases from V and 0 bases from J, with 7 bases between. The CDR3 spans 13 residues. CDR3 bases: TGTGCCAGCAGCTCATCCCGCTCCTACGAGCAGTACTTC. This gives the protein CASSSSRSYEQYF.